This T cell receptor beta chain was identified during a study of Graves' ophthalmopathy and Graves' hyperthyroidism. Study results and caveats: Both a roughly 68% sensitivity and an approximately 72% specificity characterized the model's predictions of ophthalmopathy progression.

About this clonotype: Its specificity is unknown.

Other autoimmune disease, uncontrolled infection, pregnancy and lactation led to exclusion. As diagnostic evidence, clinical symptoms, serum thyroxine, TRAb, thyroid ultrasound and orbital computed tomography were relied upon. RNA transcripts yielded amplified TCR beta CDR3 regions. After a first-round RT-PCR with HTBI primers, a second-round multiplex PCR was run. Via MiXCR, TCRdb re-called the multiplex PCR reads, giving one row per CDR3 protein. The sample lists about 700,000 distinct CDR3 sequences, approximately 39% seen once, with over 2.5% in the top ten. The germline V gene has CDR1 SGDLS and CDR2 YYNGEE. V lost 3 bases, J lost 4 bases, and 11 bases stayed unmatched. CDR3 length: 16 residues.

The source of this sequence is an adult man with Graves' ophthalmopathy. The J gene is TRBJ2-5, the V gene TRBV9; 8 bases match TRBD1. The specimen was peripheral blood. Written as DNA, the CDR3 is TGTGCCAGCAGCGAGGCAGGGGGCCGATCGGTAGAGACCCAGTACTTC. This sequence encodes CASSEAGGRSVETQYF.